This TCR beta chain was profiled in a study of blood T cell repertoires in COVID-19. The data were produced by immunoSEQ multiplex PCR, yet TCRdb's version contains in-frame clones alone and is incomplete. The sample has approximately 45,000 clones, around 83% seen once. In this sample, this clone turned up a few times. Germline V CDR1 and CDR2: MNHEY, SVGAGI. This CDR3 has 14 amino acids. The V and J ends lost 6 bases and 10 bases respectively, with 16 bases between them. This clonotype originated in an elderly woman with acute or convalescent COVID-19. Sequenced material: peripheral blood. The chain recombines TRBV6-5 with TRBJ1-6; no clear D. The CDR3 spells CASRRGGEGSPLHF. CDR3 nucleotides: TGTGCCAGCAGAAGAGGCGGGGAAGGGTCACCCCTCCACTTT.